This passage covers 15 T cell receptor beta chains from one sample sequenced in a study of T cells in localized non-small cell lung cancer. The assay was immunoSEQ multiplex PCR, and TCRdb's table has in-frame clones only and misses some. There are roughly 71,000 clones in the sample; 86% occur only once, and 21% lies in the top ten. The sample consisted of peripheral blood, taken before any cancer treatment. All receptors come from a male donor at least 60 years old with stage III squamous cell lung carcinoma.

This chain links TRBV9 with TRBJ2-2; TRBD1 matches 8 bases. Germline CDR1 and CDR2: SGDLS and YYNGEE. CDR3 length equals 15 residues. J gave up 4 bases and V 3 bases, and 5 bases lay outside the gene matches. CDR3 bases: TGTGCCAGCAGCGGCGGGACAGGCTCCACCGGGGAGCTGTTTTTT. Protein: CASSGGTGSTGELFF.

V gene TRBV4-3 combines with J gene TRBJ1-5, with D perhaps TRBD1 (5 bases). V lost 0 bases and J 4 bases, leaving 13 bases between the germline ends. Germline-derived CDR1 and CDR2 are LGHNA and YSLEER. The CDR3 has 16 residues. In DNA form, the CDR3 reads TGCGCCAGCAGCCAAGATTCTCAGGGCGGGAATCAGCCCCAGCATTTT. It yields the protein CASSQDSQGGNQPQHF.

The chain carries TRBV4-3 and TRBJ2-7; 9 bases align to TRBD1. J gave up 4 bases and V 1 base, and 5 bases lay outside the gene matches. The CDR3 consists of 15 residues. Germline V gene sequence: CDR1 LGHNA, CDR2 YSLEER. The CDR3 sequence is CASSQAMDRGYEQYF. The DNA of the CDR3 is TGCGCCAGCAGCCAAGCAATGGACAGGGGTTACGAGCAGTACTTC.

V gene TRBV6-6 combines with J gene TRBJ1-5, with 7 bases aligning to TRBD1. V shed 2 bases, J shed 4 bases, and the junction held 2 bases outside the gene matches. The CDR3 is made up of 14 amino acids. CDR1 and CDR2 from the germline V gene are MNHNY and SVGAGI (reference sequence). The CDR3 nucleotides are TGTGCCAGCAGTTACCACAGGGGTAATCAGCCCCAGCATTTT. This codes for CASSYHRGNQPQHF.

This sequence joins TRBV7-9 and TRBJ2-5, with TRBD2 matching over 7 bases. Germline-derived CDR1 and CDR2 are SEHNR and FQNEAQ (reference sequence). V dropped 5 bases and J dropped 5; count of bases not matched to a gene: 8. The length of the CDR3 is 14 residues. This CDR3 is CASSPAGGGETQYF. DNA for the CDR3: TGTGCCAGCAGCCCGGCCGGGGGAGGGGAGACCCAGTACTTC.

This chain links TRBV18 with TRBJ1-2, with D possibly matching TRBD1 (5 bases). The CDR3 has 14 residues. The germline V and J ends were trimmed by 2 bases and 4 bases, with 11 bases remaining between them. CDR1 and CDR2 from the germline V gene are KGHSH and LQKENI. The CDR3 DNA is TGTGCCAGCTCACCATGGGACGACCGCTATGGCTACACCTTC. Amino acid sequence: CASSPWDDRYGYTF.

The CDR3: CASSLDRGTEQYV. The CDR3, as DNA: TGCGCCAGCAGCTTGGACAGGGGGACCGAGCAGTACGTC. The chain employs TRBV5-1 and TRBJ2-7; 8 positions match TRBD1. The CDR3 runs to 13 residues. The V segment lost 0 bases and the J segment 6 bases; nucleotides outside the gene matches: 2. Germline CDR1 is SGHRS and CDR2 is YFSETQ.

The chain carries TRBV29-1 and TRBJ1-5; TRBD1 agrees at 7 bases. The CDR3 has 13 amino acids. Losses at the gene ends were 4 bases for V and 7 bases for J; bases not matched to a gene: 7. Germline-derived CDR1 and CDR2 are SQVTM and ANQGSEA. CDR3 DNA sequence: TGCAGCGTTGGACAGGGATATGGGCAGCCCCAGCATTTT. The encoded protein is CSVGQGYGQPQHF.

The chain employs TRBV5-4 and TRBJ2-1; 7 bases agree with TRBD1. The V gene's germline CDR1 is SGHNT and CDR2 YYREEE (reference sequence). CDR3 length equals 14 residues. The V and J ends lost 9 bases and 0 bases, in that order; junction bases with no gene match: 6. The DNA for the CDR3 is TGTGCCACCGGGACAGAGAGCTCCTACAATGAGCAGTTCTTC. Translation: CATGTESSYNEQFF.

The V call is TRBV4-2, the J call TRBJ1-1, with D tentatively TRBD1 (6 bases). CDR3 length: 14 amino acids. Trimming removed 1 base at V and 0 bases at J, with 6 bases between. The germline V gene encodes CDR1 LGHNA and CDR2 YNFKEQ. The CDR3 DNA sequence: TGTGCCAGCAGCCAAGGGGACATGAACACTGAAGCTTTCTTT. This sequence encodes CASSQGDMNTEAFF.

The chain combines TRBV11-3 with TRBJ1-3; D remains ambiguous. V dropped 4 bases and J dropped 3 bases, with 4 bases sitting between them. The CDR3 length is 12 residues. CDR1 and CDR2 from the germline V gene are SGHNT and YENEEA. The CDR3 nucleotides are TGTGCCAGCAGCTCGTTTGGAAACACCATATATTTT. Translating gives CASSSFGNTIYF. Using reference TRBV11-3 and TRBJ1-3 for the parts outside the CDR3, the full variable domain is EAGVVQSPRYKIIEKKQPVAFWCNPISGHNTLYWYLQNLGQGPELLIRYENEEAVDDSQLPKDRFSAERLKGVDSTLKIQPAELGDSAVYLCASSSFGNTIYFGEGSWLTVV.

The chain recombines TRBV4-2 with TRBJ2-3; D remains unclear. V lost 0 bases to trimming and J lost 5 bases, with 6 bases between them. Germline values: CDR1 LGHNA, CDR2 YNFKEQ. The CDR3 length is 13 residues. CDR3 sequence reads: CASSQDQIDTQYF. DNA of the CDR3: TGTGCCAGCAGCCAAGATCAGATAGATACGCAGTATTTT.

The chain links TRBV14 to TRBJ2-7, with 9 positions matching TRBD1. The V gene end was trimmed by 2 bases and the J gene end by 2 bases; junction bases not matched to a gene: 7. The germline CDR1 and CDR2 sequences are SGHDN and FVKESK. The CDR3 is 16 residues long. The CDR3 reads CASSQSRGTGPYEQYF. CDR3 nucleotide sequence: TGTGCCAGCAGCCAATCTCGGGGGACAGGGCCCTACGAGCAGTACTTC.

This chain uses TRBV6-1 with TRBJ1-6; D not resolved. V lost 4 bases, J lost 0 bases, and 10 bases lay in between. Germline CDR1 MNHNS, CDR2 SASEGT. The CDR3 has 16 residues. The CDR3 protein is CASSGGGNSYNSPLHF. CDR3 DNA sequence: TGTGCCAGCAGTGGAGGTGGGAACTCCTATAATTCACCCCTCCACTTT.

The V gene is TRBV6-1, the J gene TRBJ2-3, with 10 positions matching TRBD2. CDR3 length equals 15 residues. V lost 2 bases and J lost 4; bases outside the gene matches: 3. Germline V gene sequence: CDR1 MNHNS, CDR2 SASEGT. CDR3 loop: CASSERAGGPDTQYF. The CDR3 DNA follows: TGTGCCAGCAGTGAACGAGCGGGGGGGCCAGATACGCAGTATTTT.